Below, 19 T cell receptor beta chains from the same sample are listed, as sequenced in a study of shared clonotypes between healthy human individuals. Sequencing used immunoSEQ multiplex PCR; TCRdb keeps in-frame clones, though not all of them. The sample consists of roughly 490,000 clones, about 79% of them appearing once. The sequencing sample was made of PBMCs. Every receptor here comes from a woman aged 40 to 55 in good health. Some clones in this sample may be carry-over from other donors' samples.

Comment on this clone: A read error is possible here, since a much larger clone lies one base away. The chain is built from TRBV7-3 and TRBJ1-1; 7 positions agree with TRBD1. V dropped 4 bases and J dropped 1; count of bases not matched to a gene: 0. Per germline, CDR1 SGHTA and CDR2 FQGTGA. This CDR3 comprises 13 residues. Here the CDR3 DNA reads TGTGCCAGCAGCTGGACAGGGAACACTGAAGCTTTCTTT. Translation gives CASSWTGNTEAFF.

This clone was picked up a small number of times. In the same sample, other DNA sequences code for this CDR3. This chain uses TRBV30 with TRBJ1-2; possibly TRBD1 for D (6 bases). The CDR3 extends over 12 amino acids. The V end was cut by 0 bases, the J end by 5 bases, with 7 bases between. Germline values: CDR1 GTSNPN, CDR2 SVGIG (reference sequence). The CDR3 loop reads CAWSVGGYGYTF. In nucleotides, the CDR3 is TGTGCCTGGAGTGTAGGGGGTTATGGCTACACCTTC.

The V gene is TRBV7-2, the J gene TRBJ2-3, with D tentatively TRBD2 (6 bases). The CDR3 totals 14 residues. The germline V gene has CDR1 SGHTA and CDR2 FQGNSA. V lost 4 bases and J 2 bases, leaving 10 bases between the germline ends. The CDR3 DNA sequence: TGTGCCAGCAGCTGGGACTGGAACACAGATACGCAGTATTTT. Amino acid sequence: CASSWDWNTDTQYF.

This clone appeared a few times. This rearrangement joins TRBV9 to TRBJ2-7; 8 bases agree with TRBD2. The CDR3 totals 15 residues. CDR1 and CDR2 (germline): SGDLS, YYNGEE. Trimming at V came to 1 base and at J to 5 bases, leaving 8 bases not matched to a gene. The CDR3 sequence: CASSVSGSGNNEQYF. CDR3 sequence (DNA): TGTGCCAGCAGCGTATCCGGTAGCGGGAACAACGAGCAGTACTTC.

This chain connects TRBV6-6 to TRBJ2-7; tentatively, D is TRBD1 or TRBD2 (5 bases each). The V gene lost 0 bases and the J gene lost 6 bases, with 9 bases spanning the gap. The CDR3 has 13 residues. The germline CDR1 and CDR2 sequences are MNHNY and SVGAGI (reference sequence). CDR3 DNA: TGTGCCAGCAGTTACTCCAGGGAGCTCGAGCAGTACTTC. Encoded protein: CASSYSRELEQYF.

This chain uses TRBV5-1 with TRBJ2-2, with D maybe TRBD1 (5 bases). V lost 4 bases to trimming and J lost 4 bases, with 8 bases between them. The CDR3 contains 13 residues. Germline-derived CDR1 and CDR2 are SGHRS and YFSETQ. The CDR3 bases are TGCGCCAGCAGCGTGGACATCACCGGGGAGCTGTTTTTT. It yields the protein CASSVDITGELFF.

The rearrangement links TRBV15 to TRBJ2-1; TRBD2 matches at 9 bases. CDR1 LNHNV and CDR2 YYDKDF come from the germline V gene (reference sequence). This CDR3 is built from 14 residues. Losses at the gene ends were 2 bases for V and 8 bases for J; bases not matched to a gene: 4. Written as DNA, the CDR3 is TGTGCCACCAGCAGACAGCGGGAGGTCGATGAGCAGTTCTTC. This codes for CATSRQREVDEQFF.

The chain employs TRBV4-2 and TRBJ1-1; unclear D gene. The CDR3 runs to 15 residues. V lost 0 bases and J 0 bases, leaving 8 bases between the germline ends. Germline lookup yields CDR1 LGHNA and CDR2 YNFKEQ. In nucleotides, the CDR3 is TGTGCCAGCAGCCAAGATGACAACATGAACACTGAAGCTTTCTTT. Its translation: CASSQDDNMNTEAFF.

The V gene is TRBV7-2, the J gene TRBJ2-7; D remains ambiguous. V was cut by 2 bases and J by 3 bases, with 11 bases left in between. The CDR3 has 14 residues. Germline V gene lookup returns CDR1 SGHTA and CDR2 FQGNSA. DNA for the CDR3: TGTGCCAGCAGCTTACTGGGGAATAGCTACGAGCAGTACTTC. Residues: CASSLLGNSYEQYF. Based on the CDR3 plus reference TRBV7-2 and TRBJ2-7, the full variable domain is GAGVSQSPSNKVTEKGKDVELRCDPISGHTALYWYRQSLGQGLEFLIYFQGNSAPDKSGLPSDRFSAERTGGSVSTLTIQRTQQEDSAVYLCASSLLGNSYEQYFGPGTRLTVT.

CDR3 DNA sequence: TGTGCCAGCAGTCAACTCCAGGGATCGAACTATGGCTACACCTTC. Its protein is CASSQLQGSNYGYTF. V is TRBV28 and J is TRBJ1-2, with D possibly TRBD1 on 5 matching bases. The V and J ends lost 5 bases and 2 bases respectively, with 15 bases between them. CDR1 MDHEN and CDR2 SYDVKM come from the germline V gene. The CDR3 contains 15 residues.

V and J are TRBV4-1 and TRBJ1-1; 8 bases are a match to TRBD1. V lost 4 bases to trimming and J lost 5 bases; unmatched junction nucleotides: 9. The CDR3 sequence is 15 residues long. The germline V gene has CDR1 MGHRA and CDR2 YSYEKL. The DNA for the CDR3 is TGCGCCAGCAGCCCCAGGACAGGGACAGAAACTGAAGCTTTCTTT. It encodes CASSPRTGTETEAFF.

V is TRBV28 and J is TRBJ2-7, with 8 bases aligning to TRBD2. The CDR3 totals 12 residues. Trimming cost V 7 bases and J 6 bases; bases outside gene matches: 5. Germline-derived CDR1 and CDR2 are MDHEN and SYDVKM. The CDR3 region is CASNPAGVEQYF. As DNA, the CDR3 is TGTGCCAGCAATCCAGCGGGAGTCGAGCAGTACTTC. The full variable domain, completed using reference TRBV28 and TRBJ2-7, is DVKVTQSSRYLVKRTGEKVFLECVQDMDHENMFWYRQDPGLGLRLIYFSYDVKMKEKGDIPEGYSVSREKKERFSLILESASTNQTSMYLCASNPAGVEQYFGPGTRLTVT.

The rearrangement joins TRBV10-3 to TRBJ2-1; D remains unclear. CDR3 length: 16 residues. Deletions cut 3 bases from V and 0 bases from J, with 12 bases between. The germline gives CDR1 ENHRY, CDR2 SYGVKD. DNA of the CDR3: TGTGCCATCAGTGATCAGCAGCAGAACTCCTACAATGAGCAGTTCTTC. Its protein is CAISDQQQNSYNEQFF.

The CDR3 sequence: CASSQIKDVSYEQYF. CDR3 nucleotide sequence: TGCGCCAGCAGCCAGATAAAGGACGTGTCGTACGAGCAGTACTTC. The rearrangement links TRBV4-1 to TRBJ2-7, with unresolved D. Trimming took off 3 bases at V and 4 bases at J, with 16 bases between the two ends. CDR1 is MGHRA, CDR2 YSYEKL, per germline. This CDR3 contains 15 residues.

The chain couples TRBV5-1 to TRBJ2-5; TRBD1 matches at 7 bases. CDR1 SGHRS and CDR2 YFSETQ come from the germline V gene. Unmatched junction bases numbered 11, after V lost 4 bases and J lost 5 bases. The CDR3 runs 15 residues. The CDR3 region is CASSQGQLLGETQYF. CDR3 coding DNA: TGCGCCAGCAGCCAGGGACAGCTCCTCGGGGAGACCCAGTACTTC.

The rearrangement joins TRBV18 to TRBJ2-7, with TRBD2 as a possible D gene (6 bases). The V gene's germline CDR1 is KGHSH and CDR2 LQKENI. The CDR3 covers 13 residues. With 0 bases removed from V and 7 bases from J, the gap between germline ends came to 10 bases. CDR3 nucleotide sequence: TGTGCCAGCTCACCACCCGGGAGCGAAGAGCAGTACTTC. Its translation is CASSPPGSEEQYF.

The chain employs TRBV5-1 and TRBJ1-4; no clear D gene. The V end was cut by 0 bases, the J end by 0 bases, with 9 bases between. The V gene's germline CDR1 is SGHRS and CDR2 YFSETQ. The CDR3 is made up of 16 amino acids. CDR3: CASSLGLDATNEKLFF. The CDR3 DNA reads as TGCGCCAGCAGCTTGGGGCTAGACGCAACTAATGAAAAACTGTTTTTT.

The V call is TRBV28, the J call TRBJ2-7, with D possibly matching TRBD1 (5 bases). Germline loops: CDR1 MDHEN, CDR2 SYDVKM. With 3 bases removed from V and 1 base from J, the gap between germline ends came to 16 bases. This CDR3 is 16 amino acids long. CDR3 nucleotides: TGTGCCAGCAGTTTGTGGGGCCAGGGCCGTTCCTACGAGCAGTACTTC. It codes for CASSLWGQGRSYEQYF.

The chain uses TRBV7-9 and TRBJ1-1; D perhaps matches TRBD1 (5 bases). The germline V gene encodes CDR1 SEHNR and CDR2 FQNEAQ (reference sequence). V dropped 5 bases and J dropped 7 bases, with 17 bases sitting between them. The CDR3 totals 14 residues. Here the CDR3 reads CASSQLGTVNEAFF. CDR3 coding DNA: TGTGCCAGCAGCCAACTCGGGACCGTAAATGAAGCTTTCTTT.